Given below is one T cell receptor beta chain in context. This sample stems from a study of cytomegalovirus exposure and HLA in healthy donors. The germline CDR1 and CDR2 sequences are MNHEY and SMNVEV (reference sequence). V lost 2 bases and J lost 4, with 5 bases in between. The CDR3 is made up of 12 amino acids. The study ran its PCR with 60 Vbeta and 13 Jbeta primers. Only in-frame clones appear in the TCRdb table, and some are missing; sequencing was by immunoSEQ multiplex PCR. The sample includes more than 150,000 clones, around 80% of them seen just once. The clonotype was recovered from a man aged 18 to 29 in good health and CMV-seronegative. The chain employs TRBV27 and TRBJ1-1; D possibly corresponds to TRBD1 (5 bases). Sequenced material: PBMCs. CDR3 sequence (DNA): TGTGCCAGCAGTTTAAGGGGCACTGAAGCTTTCTTT. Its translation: CASSLRGTEAFF.